These T cell receptor beta chains were read from a single sample in a study of T-cell reconstitution after alpha-beta-depleted transplantation in children. TCRdb re-called the PCR reads through MiXCR, storing one row per CDR3 protein. In the table there are some 95,000 distinct CDR3 sequences, about a quarter of which are singletons. This material consisted of PBMCs, taken before TCRalphabeta/CD19-depleted stem cell transplant. The source is a boy aged 2 to 10 with acute lymphoblastic leukemia, due to receive a stem cell transplant. Each CDR3 is given with its conserved first and last residue. Each record gives: J gene, V gene, CDR3 length, CDR3 protein.

TRBJ1-1,TRBV9,13,CASSQSTNTEAFF
TRBJ2-2,TRBV27,16,CASSPLWTGRTGELFF
TRBJ2-1,TRBV4-1,17,CASSQDGAAGGDNEQFF
TRBJ2-1,TRBV19,16,CASSMNLGSSYNEQFF
TRBJ2-3,TRBV29-1,11,CSAGPSDTQYF
TRBJ2-1,TRBV12-3/TRBV12-4,13,CASSLRAYNERFF
TRBJ2-2,TRBV4-2,18,CASSQVGNLGGGAGELFF
TRBJ2-1,TRBV7-2,14,CASSPQTRPNEQFF
TRBJ2-7,TRBV11-3,15,CASSFGKVSSYEQYF
TRBJ1-3,TRBV20-1,15,CSAREQGYSGNTIYF
TRBJ2-1,TRBV9,15,CASSLGGALVNEQFF
TRBJ2-2,TRBV28,13,CASSPGSTGELFF
TRBJ2-1,TRBV20-1,16,CSAILVTRWGDNEQFF
TRBJ1-5,TRBV20-1,18,CSARGTEHNPNSNQPQHF
TRBJ2-1,TRBV6-4,15,CASSEGREGSNEQFF
TRBJ1-2,TRBV29-1,11,CSVSTGDGYTF
TRBJ2-1,TRBV20-1,12,CSGWALVNEQFF
TRBJ2-1,TRBV6-6,12,CASSYGRSEQFF
TRBJ2-1,TRBV10-3,12,CAINSGVTEQFF
TRBJ2-1,TRBV20-1,14,CSATGLAEGNEQFF
TRBJ2-2,TRBV7-2,15,CASSLPTTITGELFF
TRBJ1-1,TRBV12-3/TRBV12-4,14,CASSPGEGNTEAFF
TRBJ1-1,TRBV21-1,16,CASSKAGNRLNTEAFF
TRBJ2-1,TRBV4-3,16,CASSQDWSSGNNEQFF
TRBJ1-2,TRBV5-1,16,CASSLDPGAGSGGYTF
TRBJ2-3,TRBV5-1,14,CASSSSTGTDTQYF
TRBJ1-2,TRBV7-9,13,CASSLGQEGGYTF
TRBJ1-2,TRBV5-1,16,CASSLGRDSRFYGYTF
TRBJ2-2,TRBV29-1,12,CSVVIWDGELFF
TRBJ1-5,TRBV12-3/TRBV12-4,14,CASSETGPDQPQHF
TRBJ2-3,TRBV7-9,15,CASSLVGGKADTQYF
TRBJ2-1,TRBV29-1,14,CSVVKHTGTDEQFF
TRBJ1-1,TRBV29-1,13,CSVDLRGDPEAFF
TRBJ2-7,TRBV14,15,CASSQELTGGSEQYF
TRBJ1-1,TRBV29-1,13,CSVDHTQGTEAFF
TRBJ2-3,TRBV5-1,14,CASSPRVRRDTQYF
TRBJ2-1,TRBV9,14,CASSVQGSYNEQFF
TRBJ1-2,TRBV10-3,14,CAINQGGMKGGYTF
TRBJ2-1,TRBV10-3,16,CAIHRGGAASRYEQFF
TRBJ2-3,TRBV6-2/TRBV6-3,13,CASTPWGVNTQYF
TRBJ2-7,TRBV5-1,15,CASSLDFSRNGEQYF
TRBJ2-1,TRBV4-3,15,CASSQSLAGESEQFF
TRBJ2-2,TRBV20-1,14,CSALHPGGTGELFF
TRBJ2-1,TRBV12-3/TRBV12-4,14,CASSQRDPNNEQFF
TRBJ1-2,TRBV20-1,14,CSASYVDREIGYTF
TRBJ2-1,TRBV9,16,CASSVAVSKSYNEQFF
TRBJ2-7,TRBV11-2,16,CASSLGLRQGSYEQYF
TRBJ2-1,TRBV4-1,12,CASSQGTGEQFF
TRBJ2-6,TRBV4-3,17,CASSQDLRGAGANVLTF
TRBJ1-5,TRBV11-1,18,CASSLEGQAVNSNQPQHF